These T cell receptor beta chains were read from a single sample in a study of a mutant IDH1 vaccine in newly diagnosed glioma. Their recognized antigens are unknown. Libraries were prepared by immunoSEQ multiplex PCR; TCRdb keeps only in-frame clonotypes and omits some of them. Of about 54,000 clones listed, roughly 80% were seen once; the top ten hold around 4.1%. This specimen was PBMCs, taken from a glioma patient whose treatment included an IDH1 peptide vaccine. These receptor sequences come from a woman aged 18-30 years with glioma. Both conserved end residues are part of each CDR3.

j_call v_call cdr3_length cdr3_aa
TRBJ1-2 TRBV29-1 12 CSVDRGTYGYTF
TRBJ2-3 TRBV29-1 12 CSVEGATDTQYF
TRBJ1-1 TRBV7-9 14 CASSLQGSITEAFF
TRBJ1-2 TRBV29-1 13 CSVDMGTYKGYTF
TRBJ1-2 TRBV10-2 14 CASSAGSPNYGYTF
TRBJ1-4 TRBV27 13 CASSFNGNEKLFF
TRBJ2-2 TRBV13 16 CASSSRGQENTGELFF
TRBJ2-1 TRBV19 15 CASSIPTFLGNEQFF
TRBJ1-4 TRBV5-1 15 CASSLGDRDQEKLFF
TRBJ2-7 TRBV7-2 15 CASSLAVDRGYEQYF
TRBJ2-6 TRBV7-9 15 CASSPFGAGANVLTF
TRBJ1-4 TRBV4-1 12 CASSQETEKLFF
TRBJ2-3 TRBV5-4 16 CASSPLGGVSTDTQYF
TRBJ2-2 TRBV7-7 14 CASSFRQGAGELFF
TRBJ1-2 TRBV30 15 CAWSPDRGVVYGYTF
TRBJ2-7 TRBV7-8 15 CASSHRRVSSYEQYF
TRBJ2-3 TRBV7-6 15 CASSSSGRALDTQYF
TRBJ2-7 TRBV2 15 CASRETAHLSYEQYF
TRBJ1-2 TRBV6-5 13 CASSYDRADGYTF
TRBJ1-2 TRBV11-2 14 CASSLRGAGDGYTF
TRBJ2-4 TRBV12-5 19 CASGSPGQGVILAKNIQYF
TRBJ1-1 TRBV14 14 CASRDRQANTEAFF
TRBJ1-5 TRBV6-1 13 CASSELGGRSNHF
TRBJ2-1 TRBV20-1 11 CSAGRDHEQFF
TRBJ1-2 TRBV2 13 CAPEDRVNYGYTF
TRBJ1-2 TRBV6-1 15 CASTQDRVINYGYTF
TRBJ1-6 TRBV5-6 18 CASSPGAGRGTYNSPLHF
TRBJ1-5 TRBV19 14 CASSMGTDNQPQHF
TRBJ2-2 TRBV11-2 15 CASSPLGGRTGELFF
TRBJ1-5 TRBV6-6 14 CASSLQGGGQPQHF
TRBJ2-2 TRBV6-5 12 CASSYQDGELFF
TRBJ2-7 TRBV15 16 CATSRDRLVGGAGQYF
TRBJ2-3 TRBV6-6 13 CASSSWGVDTQYF
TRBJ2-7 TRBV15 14 CATSRESGGSEQYF
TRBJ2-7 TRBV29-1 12 CSVEDGAYEQYF
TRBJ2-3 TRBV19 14 CASRARGSSDTQYF
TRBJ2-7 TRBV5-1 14 CASSRTGNPYEQYF
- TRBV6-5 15 CASSYSRGTVYEQYF
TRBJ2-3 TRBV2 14 CAAKRGGLTDTQYF
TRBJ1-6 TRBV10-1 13 CAGASHAGAPLHF
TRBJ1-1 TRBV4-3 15 CASSQDEGKGTEAFF
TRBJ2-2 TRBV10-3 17 CAISEPLLAGGPGELFF
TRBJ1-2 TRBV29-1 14 CSVDLRGRLGGYTF
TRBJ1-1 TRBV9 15 CASSESGTGIAEAFF
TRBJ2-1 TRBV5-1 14 CASSLVEVRNEQFF
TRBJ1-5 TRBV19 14 CASSTPASNQPQHF
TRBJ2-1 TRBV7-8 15 CASSLSGGDYNEQFF
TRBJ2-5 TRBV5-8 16 CASRSGALVTPETQYF
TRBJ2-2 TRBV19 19 CASSILAGQGVSNTGELFF
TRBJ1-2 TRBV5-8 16 CASSPPAGQGVYGYTF
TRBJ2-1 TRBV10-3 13 CAISPDSYNEQFF
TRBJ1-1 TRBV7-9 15 CASSSLGASNTEAFF
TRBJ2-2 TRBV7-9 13 CASSLALTGELFF
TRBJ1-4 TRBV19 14 CASSPRGGGEKLFF
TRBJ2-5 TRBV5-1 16 CASSSHSSLQGETQYF